A selection of T cell receptor beta chains follows, all from one sample in a study of OX40 agonist ivuxolimab in advanced cancers. Produced via immunoSEQ multiplex PCR; TCRdb's table is partial and in-frame only. The sample holds 60,000 to 80,000 clones, 75% to 85% seen once. Material: CD4+ or CD8+ T cells sorted from blood, obtained in a trial of the OX40 agonist ivuxolimab. These receptors originate from an adult with an advanced solid tumor such as melanoma, head and neck, liver or kidney cancer. Both conserved end residues are part of each CDR3. The order of the fields is clone size, J gene, CDR3 length, D gene, V gene, CDR3 protein, CDR3 DNA. D genes are given only for firm matches. Only some rows state a clone size, as once, few, many or a class for expanded clones.

-	TRBJ1-1	16	-	TRBV4-3	CASSLFLFGLNTEAFF	TGCGCCAGCAGCCTGTTCTTATTTGGGTTGAACACTGAAGCTTTCTTT
-	TRBJ2-4	16	-	TRBV27	CASRPNLGGGINIQYF	TGTGCCAGCAGACCCAACCTAGGGGGGGGTATAAACATTCAGTACTTC
-	TRBJ2-7	14	TRBD2	TRBV5-4	CASSQGLEINEQYF	TGTGCCAGCAGCCAAGGACTAGAGATAAACGAGCAGTACTTC
-	TRBJ2-7	17	-	TRBV5-4	CASSLGTGLVAFAEQYF	TGTGCCAGCAGCTTGGGGACGGGGCTAGTGGCCTTCGCCGAGCAGTACTTC
-	TRBJ2-5	15	-	TRBV4-1	CASSRSGAPQETQYF	TGCGCCAGCAGCCGTTCGGGAGCCCCCCAAGAGACCCAGTACTTC
-	TRBJ2-2	15	TRBD2	TRBV6-1	CASRGTSGGTGELFF	TGTGCCAGCAGGGGGACTAGCGGGGGCACCGGGGAGCTGTTTTTT
-	TRBJ2-2	10	-	TRBV29-1	CSVGTGELFF	TGCAGCGTTGGTACCGGGGAGCTGTTTTTT
-	TRBJ2-7	17	TRBD2	TRBV5-1	CASSLSGTSGSSYEQYF	TGCGCCAGCAGCTTATCCGGGACTAGCGGGTCGTCCTACGAGCAGTACTTC
-	TRBJ2-3	15	-	TRBV5-4	CASSFGGQTTDTQYF	TGTGCCAGCAGCTTCGGGGGACAGACTACAGATACGCAGTATTTT
once	TRBJ2-7	16	TRBD2	TRBV30	CAWSVTSLAFSYEQYF	TGTGCCTGGAGTGTAACCTCACTAGCGTTCTCCTACGAGCAGTACTTC
few	TRBJ2-2	20	TRBD1	TRBV10-3	CAISEPPSFFGTVEIGELFF	TGTGCCATCAGTGAGCCCCCGTCTTTTTTCGGGACAGTAGAGATCGGGGAGCTGTTTTTT
-	TRBJ2-1	14	-	TRBV9	CASSPAAAILGQFF	TGTGCCAGCAGCCCGGCGGCCGCGATCCTTGGGCAGTTCTTC
-	TRBJ2-3	15	-	TRBV6-1	CASGPGHPSTDTQYF	TGTGCCAGCGGACCGGGACACCCTAGCACAGATACGCAGTATTTT
-	TRBJ2-1	14	TRBD2	TRBV6-1	CASSLGTTYNEQFF	TGTGCCAGCAGTCTCGGGACTACCTACAATGAGCAGTTCTTC
-	TRBJ2-7	11	-	TRBV20-1	CSTGYSYEQYF	TGCAGTACAGGGTACTCCTACGAGCAGTACTTC
-	TRBJ2-2	18	-	TRBV11-2	CASSLDRRRETNTGELFF	TGTGCCAGCAGCTTAGATCGGCGCAGGGAGACCAACACCGGGGAGCTGTTTTTT
-	TRBJ1-4	15	-	TRBV5-1	CASSADPGDAEKLFF	TGCGCCAGCAGCGCCGACCCAGGGGATGCTGAAAAACTGTTTTTT
-	TRBJ2-3	14	TRBD2	TRBV6-6	CASSYGGEADTQYF	TGTGCCAGCAGTTACGGGGGGGAGGCAGATACGCAGTATTTT
-	TRBJ2-7	15	-	TRBV15	CATSRGMQGTYEQYF	TGTGCCACCAGCCGCGGAATGCAGGGCACCTACGAGCAGTACTTC
-	TRBJ2-5	13	-	TRBV9	CASSPWTGRTQYF	TGTGCCAGCAGCCCTTGGACTGGTCGGACCCAGTACTTC
once	TRBJ2-7	14	-	TRBV7-6	CASSLGGGEYEQYF	TGTGCCAGCAGCTTGGGTGGTGGTGAATACGAGCAGTACTTC
-	TRBJ2-7	13	TRBD1	TRBV7-6	CASSLTGGAEQYF	TGTGCCAGCAGCTTGACAGGGGGCGCCGAGCAGTACTTC
-	TRBJ2-5	14	-	TRBV7-6	CASSLGLTQETQYF	TGTGCCAGCAGCTTGGGCCTAACACAAGAGACCCAGTACTTC
-	TRBJ1-4	15	TRBD1	TRBV9	CASSLRQGLNEKLFF	TGTGCCAGCAGCCTCAGACAGGGACTTAATGAAAAACTGTTTTTT
-	TRBJ2-2	15	-	TRBV28	CASRSPHRGAGELFF	TGTGCCAGCAGGTCCCCCCATAGGGGGGCCGGGGAGCTGTTTTTT
-	TRBJ1-5	14	-	TRBV29-1	CSVTAGIGNQPQHF	TGCAGCGTCACAGCAGGGATAGGTAATCAGCCCCAGCATTTT
-	TRBJ2-3	13	-	TRBV28	CASSFPSSDTQYF	TGTGCCAGCAGTTTCCCTAGTTCAGATACGCAGTATTTT
-	TRBJ1-2	13	-	TRBV27	CASSLWQNYGYTF	TGTGCCAGCAGTTTGTGGCAGAACTATGGCTACACCTTC
-	TRBJ2-5	19	TRBD2	TRBV10-3	CAISESKTSGSLTVVTQYF	TGTGCCATCAGTGAGTCGAAGACTAGCGGGAGTTTAACGGTGGTGACCCAGTACTTC
-	TRBJ2-1	12	-	TRBV5-4	CASSLVAGEQFF	TGTGCCAGCAGCTTGGTTGCGGGAGAGCAGTTCTTC
few	TRBJ1-1	13	-	TRBV18	CASSRQLNTEAFF	TGTGCCAGCTCCCGACAGCTGAACACTGAAGCTTTCTTT
-	TRBJ2-1	15	-	TRBV7-8	CASSLSGTLNNEQFF	TGTGCCAGCAGCTTATCCGGGACCTTAAACAATGAGCAGTTCTTC